The 18 T cell receptor beta chains presented below share a single source sample, sequenced in a study of shared T cell receptors in the human thymus. Using immunoSEQ multiplex PCR, the repertoire was profiled, and TCRdb retains in-frame clones only, with some absent. Of under 850,000 clones detected, over 75% appear once; the ten largest clones hold approximately 0.011%. These records were also assigned to another study, of human thymus T cells.

Sequencing was done on a sample of thymocytes. The receptor set was obtained from a boy in the first two years of life with a congenital heart defect.

V is TRBV27 and J is TRBJ2-7; TRBD2 aligns across 8 bases. The germline V gene encodes CDR1 MNHEY and CDR2 SMNVEV (reference sequence). The V gene end was trimmed by 6 bases and the J gene end by 3 bases; junction bases not matched to a gene: 13. The CDR3 runs to 16 residues. The CDR3 sequence: CASSPQVSGNHYEQYF. The CDR3 DNA follows: TGTGCCAGCAGCCCCCAGGTTAGCGGGAACCACTACGAGCAGTACTTC.

This chain joins TRBV5-1 and TRBJ1-5; D might be TRBD1 (5 bases). The CDR3 contains 14 residues. The germline gives CDR1 SGHRS, CDR2 YFSETQ. Trimming took off 3 bases at V and 3 bases at J, with 10 bases between the two ends. This chain's CDR3 is CASSSGTPNQPQHF. In DNA form, the CDR3 reads TGCGCCAGCAGCTCCGGGACTCCCAATCAGCCCCAGCATTTT.

V is TRBV6-1 and J is TRBJ1-4; the match to TRBD1 covers 12 bases. V dropped 1 base and J dropped 8; count of bases not matched to a gene: 2. The germline gives CDR1 MNHNS, CDR2 SASEGT. The CDR3 covers 15 residues. The CDR3 DNA is TGTGCCAGCAGTGAAGGGGACAGGGGGCAAGAAAAACTGTTTTTT. This translates into CASSEGDRGQEKLFF.

J is TRBJ2-7 and V is TRBV6-1; perhaps TRBD2 as D (5 bases). CDR3 size: 13 residues. CDR1 is MNHNS, CDR2 SASEGT, per germline. V was clipped by 0 bases and J by 5 bases, with 8 bases between them. In nucleotides, the CDR3 is TGTGCCAGCAGTGAAGCTAGCGTCGACGAGCAGTACTTC. Amino acids: CASSEASVDEQYF.

The chain is built from TRBV10-3 and TRBJ2-7, with a weak D call TRBD2 (6 bases). V lost 10 bases to trimming and J lost 2 bases, with 15 bases between them. The germline V gene has CDR1 ENHRY and CDR2 SYGVKD. This CDR3 has 13 amino acids. The CDR3 DNA is TGTGCCACTAACGGGAGTAGAACCTACGAGCAGTACTTC. Encoded protein: CATNGSRTYEQYF.

The rearrangement uses TRBV27 and TRBJ1-5, with 7 bases that match TRBD1. With 5 bases clipped from V and 7 bases from J, the junction kept 5 bases outside the gene matches. This CDR3 spans 13 amino acids. Germline-derived CDR1 and CDR2 are MNHEY and SMNVEV (reference sequence). The chain's CDR3 is CASSPGQIQPQHF. The CDR3 DNA is TGTGCCAGCAGTCCGGGACAGATACAGCCCCAGCATTTT.

V and J are TRBV28 and TRBJ2-5, with D possibly being TRBD1 (6 bases). V was pared by 3 bases and J by 5 bases, with 19 bases between. The CDR3 is 16 amino acids. Germline CDR1 reads MDHEN; CDR2 reads SYDVKM. The CDR3 spells CASSFPNPGHLETQYF. CDR3 sequence (DNA): TGTGCCAGCAGTTTCCCTAACCCGGGACATCTGGAGACCCAGTACTTC.

The chain uses TRBV7-2 and TRBJ1-4, with 7 nucleotides matching TRBD1. Trimming cost V 6 bases and J 0 bases; bases outside gene matches: 16. In germline, CDR1 is SGHTA, CDR2 FQGNSA. CDR3 length: 19 amino acids. The CDR3 nucleotides read TGTGCCAGCAGGAATAGTCCGGGACAGTTAAATGCAACTAATGAAAAACTGTTTTTT. Its protein product is CASRNSPGQLNATNEKLFF.

This chain uses TRBV7-2 with TRBJ1-4, with D uncertain. The CDR3 runs 13 residues. Trimming took off 5 bases at V and 7 bases at J, with 11 bases between the two ends. Germline lookup yields CDR1 SGHTA and CDR2 FQGNSA. The CDR3 here is CASSVKRSEKLFF. DNA of the CDR3: TGTGCCAGCAGCGTGAAGAGGAGTGAAAAACTGTTTTTT.

This chain joins TRBV19 and TRBJ2-3, with D possibly TRBD1 on 6 matching bases. V shed 10 bases and J shed 6 bases, with 20 bases lying between them. From germline, CDR1 is LNHDA and CDR2 SQIVND (reference sequence). The CDR3 has 14 amino acids. CDR3 sequence reads: CATMGALLRDTQYF. In DNA form, the CDR3 reads TGTGCCACCATGGGGGCGCTACTAAGGGATACGCAGTATTTT.

The chain joins TRBV30 to TRBJ2-7; the D is unclear. The CDR3 spans 12 residues. Trimming shortened V by 3 bases and J by 4 bases, and 10 bases separated the two germline ends. Germline V gene data show CDR1 as GTSNPN and CDR2 as SVGIG (reference sequence). CDR3: CAWSLPEYEQYF. CDR3 bases: TGTGCCTGGAGCCTCCCTGAGTACGAGCAGTACTTC.

J is TRBJ2-1 and V is TRBV7-2; 11 nucleotides agree with TRBD2. The V gene end was trimmed by 1 base and the J gene end by 3 bases; junction bases not matched to a gene: 5. Germline assignment: CDR1 SGHTA and CDR2 FQGNSA. This CDR3 is 17 amino acids long. Here the CDR3 DNA reads TGTGCCAGCAGCTTAGAAGCGACTAGCGGGGACTACAATGAGCAGTTCTTC. This encodes CASSLEATSGDYNEQFF.

J is TRBJ2-7 and V is TRBV11-3; possibly TRBD1 for D (6 bases). Deletions cut 2 bases from V and 1 base from J, with 9 bases between. CDR1 is SGHNT, CDR2 YENEEA, per germline. The CDR3 totals 14 residues. This CDR3 is CASSLRDTSYEQYF. CDR3 DNA: TGTGCCAGCAGCTTACGGGACACTTCCTACGAGCAGTACTTC. Full variable domain (rest looked up from reference TRBV11-3 and TRBJ2-7): EAGVVQSPRYKIIEKKQPVAFWCNPISGHNTLYWYLQNLGQGPELLIRYENEEAVDDSQLPKDRFSAERLKGVDSTLKIQPAELGDSAVYLCASSLRDTSYEQYFGPGTRLTVT.

This chain joins TRBV5-1 and TRBJ2-5; a weak D match, TRBD2 (6 bases). Trimming took 1 base from V and 2 from J, leaving 21 bases between them. CDR3 length: 18 amino acids. Germline V gives CDR1 SGHRS, CDR2 YFSETQ. The CDR3 region has the DNA TGCGCCAGCAGCTTGTCGGGGAACAACCGGGACTCACAAGAGACCCAGTACTTC. Protein: CASSLSGNNRDSQETQYF.

V gene TRBV7-9 combines with J gene TRBJ2-7; TRBD2 agrees at 11 bases. V trimming: 5 bases; J trimming: 4 bases; junction bases outside the gene matches: 16. The CDR3 covers 18 residues. Germline V gene lookup returns CDR1 SEHNR and CDR2 FQNEAQ (reference sequence). The CDR3 bases are TGTGCCAGCAGCCGAACGCCCCTACTAGCGGGAGAGCGATACGAGCAGTACTTC. Translated, it gives CASSRTPLLAGERYEQYF.

This chain links TRBV9 with TRBJ2-6, with a tentative D call TRBD1 (5 bases). Trimming cost V 5 bases and J 2 bases, with 8 bases left between them. CDR1 SGDLS and CDR2 YYNGEE come from the germline V gene. This CDR3 contains 14 residues. The DNA of the CDR3 is TGTGCCAGCAGAGGGGCCCCTGGGGCCAACGTCCTGACTTTC. Residues: CASRGAPGANVLTF.

The CDR3 protein is CATCRSTGELFF. For the CDR3, the DNA is TGTGCCACTTGCCGTAGCACCGGGGAGCTGTTTTTT. The chain carries TRBV15 and TRBJ2-2; D is undetermined. The V gene's germline CDR1 is LNHNV and CDR2 YYDKDF (reference sequence). The CDR3 loop spans 12 amino acids. V was shortened by 9 bases and J by 4 bases, with 9 bases between the two germline ends.

The chain carries TRBV6-5 and TRBJ2-1; TRBD2 matches at 7 bases. V shed 6 bases, J shed 9 bases, and the junction held 5 bases outside the gene matches. In germline, CDR1 is MNHEY, CDR2 SVGAGI. This CDR3 is 12 amino acids long. The DNA for the CDR3 is TGTGCCAGCAGCTCGGGAGGCGGTGAGCAGTTCTTC. Protein sequence: CASSSGGGEQFF.